The 19 T cell receptor beta chains given below trace back to one sample, sequenced in a study of beta chain features in type 1 diabetes (dated by TCRdb to the late 2010s). Libraries were made using the immunoSEQ multiplex PCR assay. All of the isolated RNA was reverse transcribed with the High Capacity cDNA Reverse Transcription Kit, so expressed TCRB transcripts were sequenced. This is the immuneACCESS table as TCRdb keeps it, with only in-frame sequences that have V and J called. A part of the clones is gone; compared with another copy, unresolved V genes explain less than half, and the rest is unexplained. Within this sample are hundreds of thousands of clones, with around 12% of them counted one time only. The top ten hold about 0.01% of the sample. These receptors have no known antigen. What the authors observed across the whole study: In all four CD4+ subsets, TCRB CDR3 length was moderately but significantly shorter in type 1 diabetes patients.

Material for sequencing was naive CD4+ T cells from blood. The cell subset or site label here, explained by the study, means: true naive CD4+ T cells. The receptors originated from a woman aged 18-29 years with type 1 diabetes.

The chain combines TRBV2 with TRBJ1-4; no clear D. Between the trimmed V and J ends, which lost 2 bases and 7 bases, there was a span of 8 bases. This CDR3 has 13 amino acids. CDR1 is SNHLY, CDR2 FYNNEI, per germline. The CDR3 coding sequence is TGTGCCAGCAGTGAAAGCGGATTTGAAAAACTGTTTTTT. It encodes CASSESGFEKLFF.

This clone was seen a handful of times. This chain uses TRBV10-3 with TRBJ2-7, with a tentative D call TRBD2 (6 bases). V was pared by 10 bases and J by 2 bases, with 12 bases between. The V gene's germline CDR1 is ENHRY and CDR2 SYGVKD. The CDR3 extends over 12 amino acids. This chain's CDR3 is CATRDSTYEQYF. In DNA form, the CDR3 reads TGTGCCACCCGGGACTCAACCTACGAGCAGTACTTC.

This clone was counted a few times. V and J are TRBV27 and TRBJ1-1; possibly TRBD1 for D (6 bases). The CDR3 covers 15 residues. V was shortened by 5 bases and J by 4 bases, with 17 bases between the two germline ends. Per germline, CDR1 MNHEY and CDR2 SMNVEV (reference sequence). The CDR3 bases are TGTGCCAGCAGTACAGGGATGAGTGGTGTCACTGAAGCTTTCTTT. Translated: CASSTGMSGVTEAFF.

The V gene is TRBV27, the J gene TRBJ2-3; D perhaps matches TRBD2 (5 bases). Germline-derived CDR1 and CDR2 are MNHEY and SMNVEV (reference sequence). Trimming removed 6 bases at V and 0 bases at J, with 7 bases between. This CDR3 is built from 13 residues. The CDR3 spells CASREASTDTQYF. For the CDR3, the DNA is TGTGCCAGCAGGGAGGCAAGCACAGATACGCAGTATTTT.

This clone was picked up a small number of times. The chain joins TRBV30 to TRBJ2-5, with 9 nucleotides matching TRBD2. The ends lost 1 base at V and 6 bases at J; junction bases unmatched: 3. Per germline, CDR1 GTSNPN and CDR2 SVGIG (reference sequence). This CDR3 has 13 residues. DNA of the CDR3: TGTGCCTGGAGTGCGGGACTAGCCAAGACCCAGTACTTC. It encodes CAWSAGLAKTQYF.

This clone was detected only a few times. The chain is built from TRBV7-9 and TRBJ1-2; D unresolved. Germline CDR1 and CDR2: SEHNR and FQNEAQ (reference sequence). The CDR3 is 14 residues long. V was shortened by 5 bases and J by 1 base, with 11 bases between the two germline ends. CDR3 DNA: TGTGCCAGCAGCGACACGAAGAATAACTATGGCTACACCTTC. Residues: CASSDTKNNYGYTF.

This clone was observed a handful of times. Sequence at one end of the junction differs from germline and may be a read error. This same CDR3 is encoded by further DNA sequences in the sample. The gene calls are TRBV7-2 and TRBJ2-3; 10 bases agree with TRBD2. The CDR3 loop spans 15 amino acids. CDR1 is SGHTA and CDR2 is FQGNSA in the germline V gene. CDR3 DNA sequence: TGTGCCAGCAGCCTAGCGGGAGTGGGCACAGATACGCAGTATTTT. Translating gives CASSLAGVGTDTQYF.

This clone was counted only a few times. V and J are TRBV11-3 and TRBJ2-6; tentatively, D is TRBD2 (5 bases). With 1 base removed from V and 4 bases from J, the gap between germline ends came to 11 bases. CDR1 and CDR2 from the germline V gene are SGHNT and YENEEA. This CDR3 spans 16 amino acids. This chain's CDR3 is CASSLGEGAGANVLTF. The CDR3 bases are TGTGCCAGCAGCTTAGGAGAGGGTGCGGGGGCCAACGTCCTGACTTTC.

CDR3 loop: CASSDDMVGYTF. The CDR3 DNA reads as TGCGCCAGCAGCGACGACATGGTTGGCTACACCTTC. The V and J genes are TRBV5-1 and TRBJ1-2; no definite D call. CDR1 and CDR2 (germline): SGHRS, YFSETQ. The V gene lost 4 bases and the J gene lost 7 bases, with 11 bases spanning the gap. This CDR3 comprises 12 residues.

This clone was picked up a small number of times. The chain has TRBV5-1 and TRBJ2-5, with TRBD2 matching over 8 bases. Germline CDR1 and CDR2: SGHRS and YFSETQ. V dropped 4 bases and J dropped 6; count of bases not matched to a gene: 5. The CDR3 length is 13 residues. CDR3 residues: CASSPREGQTQYF. The CDR3 DNA sequence: TGCGCCAGCAGCCCCCGGGAGGGTCAGACCCAGTACTTC. The whole variable domain, filled in from reference TRBV5-1 and TRBJ2-5, reads KAGVTQTPRYLIKTRGQQVTLSCSPISGHRSVSWYQQTPGQGLQFLFEYFSETQRNKGNFPGRFSGRQFSNSRSEMNVSTLELGDSALYLCASSPREGQTQYFGPGTRLLVL.

A remark on this clone: The junction and the germline gene differ at one end; a read error may be behind it. This chain joins TRBV7-2 and TRBJ1-2; D ambiguous. CDR1 and CDR2 (germline): SGHTA, FQGNSA. This CDR3 region has 12 residues. This chain's CDR3 is CASSLDPPGEIF. DNA of the CDR3: TGTGCCAGCAGCTTAGACCCCCCGGGTGAGATCTTC.

This clone was recorded a few times. The rearrangement joins TRBV6-6 to TRBJ1-1; no reliable D call. Germline assignment: CDR1 MNHNY and CDR2 SVGAGI (reference sequence). This CDR3 has 15 amino acids. V was cut by 6 bases and J by 1 base, with 15 bases left in between. CDR3 region: CASRQGRDWNTEAFF. The CDR3 bases are TGTGCCAGCAGACAAGGGCGGGATTGGAACACTGAAGCTTTCTTT.

The J gene is TRBJ1-4, the V gene TRBV28; tentative D call: TRBD1 (5 bases). The V end lost 6 bases, the J end lost 7 bases, and 12 bases lay between the germline ends. Germline CDR1 MDHEN, CDR2 SYDVKM. CDR3 length: 13 residues. Here the CDR3 DNA reads TGTGCCAGCAGGCCGGGGGGGAGTGAAAAACTGTTTTTT. Translated, it gives CASRPGGSEKLFF.

This clone has only one observation. This chain uses TRBV6-6 with TRBJ1-1; TRBD1 might be the D (5 bases). V was cut by 5 bases and J by 11 bases, with 12 bases left in between. Germline values: CDR1 MNHNY, CDR2 SVGAGI (reference sequence). The CDR3 sequence is 11 residues long. CDR3 amino acids: CASSVDNQAFF. CDR3 sequence (DNA): TGTGCCAGCAGTGTGGACAACCAGGCTTTCTTT.

V is TRBV7-2 and J is TRBJ2-5; D possibly corresponds to TRBD1 (5 bases). V was pared by 1 base and J by 2 bases, with 11 bases between. CDR3 length equals 15 residues. Germline V gene sequence: CDR1 SGHTA, CDR2 FQGNSA. The DNA of the CDR3 is TGTGCCAGCAGCTTAGACGGCAGGGCGCAAGAGACCCAGTACTTC. It is translated as CASSLDGRAQETQYF.

This clone was counted only a few times. The chain carries TRBV29-1 and TRBJ1-1, with 9 bases fitting TRBD1. V lost 7 bases to trimming and J lost 4 bases; unmatched junction nucleotides: 13. The germline CDR1 and CDR2 sequences are SQVTM and ANQGSEA. The CDR3 is 15 residues long. The CDR3 region is CSGRGTGREITEAFF. In nucleotides, the CDR3 is TGCAGCGGGCGCGGGACAGGGCGCGAGATCACTGAAGCTTTCTTT.

This sequence joins TRBV7-2 and TRBJ2-7, with 9 nucleotides matching TRBD1. The CDR3 is 15 residues long. In germline, CDR1 is SGHTA, CDR2 FQGNSA. The junction had 4 bases not matched to a gene; V was cut back by 4 bases and J by 0 bases. The CDR3 DNA is TGTGCCAGCAGCTCCCGGGACAGGGTCTCCTACGAGCAGTACTTC. It codes for CASSSRDRVSYEQYF.

This clone was counted a few times. V is TRBV2 and J is TRBJ1-6; 9 positions match TRBD1. CDR1 and CDR2 from the germline V gene are SNHLY and FYNNEI. CDR3 size: 15 residues. The J segment lost 7 bases and the V segment lost 7 bases, leaving 8 bases of the junction unmatched. The DNA of the CDR3 is TGTGCCAGCATAACCGGGACAGGGTTAAATTCACCCCTCCACTTT. This codes for CASITGTGLNSPLHF.

This clone has more than one count but fewer than ten. This rearrangement joins TRBV12-5 to TRBJ2-5; possible D gene TRBD2, 5 bases. This CDR3 comprises 14 residues. V shed 1 base and J shed 2 bases, with 8 bases lying between them. Germline lookup yields CDR1 LGHNT and CDR2 FRNRAP. The CDR3 DNA sequence: TGTGCTAGTGGTTTGGGGACGGGGCAAGAGACCCAGTACTTC. Amino acids: CASGLGTGQETQYF.